This TCR beta chain stems from a study of cytomegalovirus exposure and HLA in healthy donors. Turning to this clone: Its antigen is undetermined.

The CDR3 is 16 residues long. The ends lost 4 bases at V and 2 bases at J; junction bases unmatched: 8. CDR1 and CDR2 from the germline V gene are MGHRA and YSYEKL. Whole-study results and caveats: Later work showed greater clonal expansion in HLA-associated TCR beta chains than in equally common others. The study labeled 164 TCR beta chains cytomegalovirus-associated. Segments of the TCR beta V type were, in most cases, productive about 87% or about 30% of the time in an earlier analysis.

Use of 60 Vbeta and 13 Jbeta primers characterized the PCR. TCRdb's copy holds only in-frame clones and misses some; the assay was immunoSEQ multiplex PCR. Altogether some 170,000 clones are present, 72% being singletons, with the ten largest covering 2% to 2.5%. The TCR originated in a human donor in good health. Sequences were obtained from PBMCs. V gene TRBV4-1 combines with J gene TRBJ2-7; 10 bases are shared with TRBD2. This chain's CDR3 is CASSLVLAGKTYEQYF. CDR3 nucleotides: TGCGCCAGCAGCCTGGTACTAGCGGGGAAAACCTACGAGCAGTACTTC.